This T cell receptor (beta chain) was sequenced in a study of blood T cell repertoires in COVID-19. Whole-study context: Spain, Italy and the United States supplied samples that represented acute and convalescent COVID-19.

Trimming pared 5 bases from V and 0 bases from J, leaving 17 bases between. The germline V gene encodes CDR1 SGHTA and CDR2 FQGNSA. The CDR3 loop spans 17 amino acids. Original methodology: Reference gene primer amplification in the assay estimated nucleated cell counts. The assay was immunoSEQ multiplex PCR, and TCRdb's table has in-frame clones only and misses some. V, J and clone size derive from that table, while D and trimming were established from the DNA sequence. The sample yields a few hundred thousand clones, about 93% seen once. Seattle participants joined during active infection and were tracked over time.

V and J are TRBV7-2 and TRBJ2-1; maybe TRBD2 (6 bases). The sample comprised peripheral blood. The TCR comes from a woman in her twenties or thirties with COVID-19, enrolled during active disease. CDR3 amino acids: CASSRPSDRSSYNEQFF. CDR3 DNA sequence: TGTGCCAGCAGCCGCCCTAGCGATAGGAGCTCCTACAATGAGCAGTTCTTC.